These 12 T cell receptor beta chains were all obtained from the same sample, sequenced in a study of CD8+CD57+ T cells in acquired aplastic anemia. Whoever was chosen for sequencing had shown CD8+CD57+ cell expansion by flow cytometry. The study profiled TCR beta VDJ and CDR3 using genomic DNA as template. TCRdb fed the reads into MiXCR, producing one record per CDR3 protein. The sample consists of 160,000 or so distinct CDR3 sequences, 40% to 55% of them appearing once. Sequencing used sorted CD4+, CD8+, or CD8+CD57+ T cells (not recorded which) from PBMCs. Receptors were obtained from a human donor with aplastic anemia.

There are a few counts of this clonotype. The V and J genes are TRBV27 and TRBJ2-7; D might be TRBD1 (5 bases). The germline V gene has CDR1 MNHEY and CDR2 SMNVEV (reference sequence). V lost 4 bases and J 1 base, leaving 11 bases between the germline ends. The CDR3 spans 14 residues. CDR3 sequence: CASSSRVFSYEQYF. Here the CDR3 DNA reads TGTGCCAGCAGTTCCAGGGTTTTTTCCTACGAGCAGTACTTC.

At least ten counts were recorded for this clonotype. The rearrangement links TRBV6-5 to TRBJ2-7; D ambiguous. The CDR3 loop spans 13 amino acids. With 2 bases removed from V and 2 bases from J, the gap between germline ends came to 7 bases. Germline CDR1 MNHEY, CDR2 SVGAGI. The CDR3 nucleotides are TGTGCCAGCAGTTACAATACAGCCTACGAGCAGTACTTC. Its protein is CASSYNTAYEQYF.

This clonotype appeared a single time. The chain employs TRBV2 and TRBJ1-2; D unclear. Germline V gene lookup returns CDR1 SNHLY and CDR2 FYNNEI. V lost 7 bases and J lost 4, with 22 bases in between. The CDR3 loop spans 16 amino acids. CDR3 in DNA: TGTGCCAGCACTCATTCGGAGGTCCCCAAAGCCTATGGCTACACCTTC. This sequence encodes CASTHSEVPKAYGYTF.

The J gene is TRBJ2-3, the V gene TRBV24-1; D unclear. The V end was cut by 2 bases, the J end by 4 bases, with 6 bases between. The germline V gene has CDR1 KGHDR and CDR2 SFDVKD. There are 13 residues in the CDR3. The CDR3 nucleotides read TGTGCCACCAGTGATTCCAGGTCAGATACGCAGTATTTT. This codes for CATSDSRSDTQYF.

The table lists this clonotype with many counts. The rearrangement joins TRBV6-5 to TRBJ2-7, with no clear D. CDR3 size: 12 residues. The V end lost 6 bases, the J end lost 0 bases, and 6 bases lay between the germline ends. CDR1 MNHEY and CDR2 SVGAGI come from the germline V gene. This CDR3 is CASSENSYEQYF. The CDR3 DNA reads as TGTGCCAGCAGCGAGAACTCCTACGAGCAGTACTTC.

The chain recombines TRBV29-1 with TRBJ1-1; D call uncertain. CDR1 is SQVTM and CDR2 is ANQGSEA in the germline V gene. CDR3 length: 10 amino acids. V lost 7 bases and J 3 bases, leaving 6 bases between the germline ends. CDR3 in amino acids: CSGLYTEAFF. The CDR3 region has the DNA TGCAGCGGGTTATACACTGAAGCTTTCTTT. Filled out from reference TRBV29-1 and TRBJ1-1, the complete variable domain reads SAVISQKPSRDICQRGTSLTIQCQVDSQVTMMFWYRQQPGQSLTLIATANQGSEATYESGFVIDKFPISRPNLTFSTLTVSNMSPEDSSIYLCSGLYTEAFFGQGTRLTVV.

In its sample, this clonotype was seen a few times. This chain joins TRBV27 and TRBJ2-6, with 8 bases matching TRBD1. Germline CDR1 is MNHEY and CDR2 is SMNVEV (reference sequence). J lost 4 bases, V lost 1 base, and 6 bases had no gene match. The CDR3 has 17 residues. For the CDR3, the DNA is TGTGCCAGCAGTTTATTCCCGACAGGGGCGGGGGCCAACGTCCTGACTTTC. Its protein product is CASSLFPTGAGANVLTF.

This clonotype occurred a few times. The rearrangement links TRBV10-3 to TRBJ2-7; TRBD1 agrees at 7 bases. This CDR3 comprises 14 residues. V shed 6 bases and J 0 bases; nucleotides not matched to a gene: 5. The germline gives CDR1 ENHRY, CDR2 SYGVKD. CDR3: CAIRRGTVSYEQYF. CDR3 coding DNA: TGTGCCATCAGGAGAGGGACAGTCTCCTACGAGCAGTACTTC.

This clonotype was found once. A much larger clone differs from this one at a single base, so this may be a read error. This chain links TRBV4-1 with TRBJ1-4, with unresolved D. Looked up from germline, CDR1 is MGHRA and CDR2 is YSYEKL. The length of the CDR3 is 13 residues. Trimming removed 1 base from V and 6 bases from J, with 6 bases in between. The CDR3 DNA is TGCGCCAGCAGCCAAGGAGTGGATGAAAAACTGTTTTTT. Its protein is CASSQGVDEKLFF.

This clonotype was recorded many times. CDR3 residues: CASSSPGTEGTQYF. The CDR3 region has the DNA TGTGCCAGCAGCTCACCGGGAACCGAAGGGACCCAGTACTTC. This sequence joins TRBV5-6 and TRBJ2-5; a possible D gene is TRBD2 (5 bases). The germline CDR1 and CDR2 sequences are SGHDT and YYEEEE. There are 14 residues in the CDR3. V lost 3 bases to trimming and J lost 7 bases, with 16 bases between them. The whole variable domain, filled in from reference TRBV5-6 and TRBJ2-5, reads DAGVTQSPTHLIKTRGQQVTLRCSPKSGHDTVSWYQQALGQGPQFIFQYYEEEERQRGNFPDRFSGHQFPNYSSELNVNALLLGDSALYLCASSSPGTEGTQYFGPGTRLLVL.

This clonotype came up many times. The chain links TRBV12-3 or TRBV12-4 to TRBJ1-6; D uncertain. V shed 3 bases and J shed 10 bases, with 10 bases lying between them. The CDR3 sequence is 13 residues long. The CDR3 region has the DNA TGTGCCAGCAGTTTTCGAAGTTCGTCACCCCTCCACTTT. Translated: CASSFRSSSPLHF.

Many counts were recorded for this clonotype. This chain links TRBV5-1 with TRBJ2-1, with D uncertain. This CDR3 is built from 15 residues. The germline CDR1 and CDR2 sequences are SGHRS and YFSETQ. V lost 1 base and J lost 0, with 8 bases in between. The DNA of the CDR3 is TGCGCCAGCAGCTTGTCCTATAGCTCCTACAATGAGCAGTTCTTC. It translates to CASSLSYSSYNEQFF.